This paragraph reports one T cell receptor beta chain. This sample stems from a study of blood T cell repertoires in COVID-19. Study in general: Both acute and convalescent COVID-19 samples were obtained from the United States, Italy and Spain. In each case, the material was cDNA or gDNA derived from T cells, B-cell-depleted T cells, or PBMCs.

Authors' data handling: Cell counts per sample came from amplifying reference gene primers. Generated by immunoSEQ multiplex PCR, the TCRdb table keeps only in-frame clones and is missing some. For V, J and clone size, that table is used; D and trimming come from the DNA. The data contain fewer than 120,000 clones, just over 75% of them singletons. This CDR3 has 10 residues. Germline loops: CDR1 MNHEY, CDR2 SMNVEV (reference sequence). Trimming shortened V by 7 bases and J by 4 bases, and 5 bases separated the two germline ends. The clonotype originates from an elderly woman with acute or convalescent COVID-19. Sequencing input: peripheral blood. The chain links TRBV27 to TRBJ2-7; possibly TRBD1 for D (5 bases). In DNA, the CDR3 is TGTGCCAGCAACAGGTACGAGCAGTACTTC. Protein sequence: CASNRYEQYF.